The rows below give T cell receptor beta chains drawn from one sample of a study of hypomethylating agent response in myelodysplastic syndrome. Produced via immunoSEQ multiplex PCR; TCRdb's table is partial and in-frame only. Counted here are approximately 2,700 clones, 82% occurring once; the ten biggest clones make up approximately 28%. The sequences come from bone marrow, collected before or after starting hypomethylating agent treatment for myelodysplastic syndrome (not recorded which). These receptors were obtained from a human donor with myelodysplastic syndrome. Both conserved end residues are part of each CDR3.

V	J	CDR3
TRBV28	TRBJ2-7	CASSFVAGTDEQYF
TRBV5-1	TRBJ1-5	CASSSTGKDNQPQHF
TRBV18	TRBJ2-5	CASSPLPGQTQETQYF
TRBV4-1	TRBJ2-7	CASSRSEDREYEQYF
TRBV4-2	TRBJ2-7	CASRGGYEQYF
TRBV7-2	TRBJ2-3	CASSSARSRRADTQYF
TRBV7-2	TRBJ2-7	CASSSLEEVFYEQYF
TRBV4-1	TRBJ1-2	CASSQETGYYGYTF
TRBV5-1	TRBJ2-2	CASSWGLNTGELFF
TRBV19	TRBJ2-5	CASSPSSPGTQYF
TRBV11-3	TRBJ1-1	CASSLGNGQLGTEAFF
TRBV6-1	TRBJ2-1	CASSVGPYNEQFF
TRBV7-2	TRBJ2-1	CASSLDYRGSWKNEQFF
TRBV11-1	TRBJ2-1	CASSLSLAGGYNEQFF
TRBV19	TRBJ2-3	CASSTPWGADTQYF
TRBV29-1	TRBJ2-1	CSVEPAPGQGFNEQFF
TRBV5-4	TRBJ1-3	CASSLEGRGFGNTIYF
TRBV9	TRBJ2-1	CASSVTTGTVGYEQFF
TRBV7-8	TRBJ2-7	CASSSLAGQSSYEQYF
TRBV5-1	TRBJ1-5	CASSLDSYSNQPQHF
TRBV11-3	TRBJ1-4	CASSSRRTGGVEKLFF
TRBV20-1	TRBJ1-2	CSAYQGYGYTF
TRBV11-1	TRBJ2-1	CASSRRREQFF
TRBV14	TRBJ2-1	CASSQDRGFYNEQFF
TRBV6-1	TRBJ2-2	CASSKTGVYTGELFF
TRBV2	TRBJ1-4	CASCWGGGPDEKLFF
TRBV5-1	TRBJ1-4	CASSSSLGDGEKLFF
TRBV7-2	TRBJ1-1	CASSLLVGLNTEAFF
TRBV6-1	TRBJ1-5	CASSEAPQPQHF
TRBV27	TRBJ2-7	CASSLYQGEIYEQYF
TRBV5-1	TRBJ1-1	CASSLRDGTEAFF
TRBV6-1	TRBJ2-7	CASRTSYEQYF
TRBV10-2	TRBJ2-1	CASRSAGTVPYNEQFF
TRBV4-1	TRBJ2-3	CASRHLGGGTDTQYF
TRBV5-6	TRBJ1-2	CASSYPGGLGYTF
TRBV9	TRBJ1-3	CASSQWGDGNTIYF
TRBV20-1	TRBJ1-2	CSAIFGEGYTF
TRBV6-1	TRBJ2-2	CALRGVNTGELFF
TRBV29-1	TRBJ2-1	CSVEPAFTAEQFF
TRBV2	TRBJ1-6	CASSERVPYNSPLHF
TRBV29-1	TRBJ2-2	CSATGTENTGELFF
TRBV5-6	TRBJ1-4	CASSMGADLNEKLFF
TRBV7-3	TRBJ1-3	CASSPGGSHSGNTIYF
TRBV7-6	TRBJ2-7	CASSPGASGYEQYF
TRBV10-3	TRBJ1-2	CAISDRLQGEDGYTF
TRBV28	TRBJ2-1	CGCSRDRGRSRGEQFF
TRBV7-2	TRBJ2-7	CASSPSRGPYEQYF
TRBV11-2	TRBJ2-5	CASSTGFQETQYF
TRBV2	TRBJ1-2	CASNPDNPYGYTF
TRBV19	TRBJ1-2	CASTLRGVNYGYTF
TRBV7-9	TRBJ2-3	CASSLLGLAGSTDTQYF
TRBV5-1	TRBJ1-2	CASSLDRGANYGYTF
TRBV25-1	TRBJ1-1	CASSGVIMSEAFF
TRBV7-8	TRBJ2-6	CASSLFADYNSGANVLTF
TRBV27	TRBJ2-7	CASSFVARAAYEQYF
TRBV4-3	TRBJ2-7	CASSQEAQMTYEQYF
TRBV15	TRBJ1-1	CATSRDNSRTFF
TRBV6-5	TRBJ1-2	CASSQGQGYTF
TRBV5-5	TRBJ1-5	CASSLAGGGNQPQHF